Below, 5 T cell receptor beta chains from the same sample are listed, as sequenced in a study of long-term antiretroviral therapy in people with HIV. The run of the v3.0 immunoSEQ assay was at survey level. TCRdb keeps only in-frame clones here, not all; method: immunoSEQ multiplex PCR. The sample consists of about 28,000 clones, around three quarters of them appearing once. Sequenced here: unsorted PBMCs, sampled 0.3 years after starting antiretroviral therapy. All receptors derive from a man in his forties with HIV.

The chain uses TRBV7-2 and TRBJ2-2; 14 nucleotides align to TRBD2. Germline loops: CDR1 SGHTA, CDR2 FQGNSA. Germline trimming cut 6 bases from V and 5 bases from J; bases unmatched to any gene: 2. The CDR3 contains 15 residues. CDR3 bases: TGTGCCAGCAGTTGGACTAGCGGGGGGACCGGGGAGCTGTTTTTT. Encoded protein: CASSWTSGGTGELFF. Based on the CDR3 plus reference TRBV7-2 and TRBJ2-2, the full variable domain is GAGVSQSPSNKVTEKGKDVELRCDPISGHTALYWYRQSLGQGLEFLIYFQGNSAPDKSGLPSDRFSAERTGGSVSTLTIQRTQQEDSAVYLCASSWTSGGTGELFFGEGSRLTVL.

V usage is TRBV15 and J usage is TRBJ1-1; no reliable D call. V was trimmed by 4 bases and J by 4 bases, leaving 13 bases between them. The germline V gene encodes CDR1 LNHNV and CDR2 YYDKDF (reference sequence). The CDR3 sequence is 14 residues long. The CDR3 here is CATSIRTGGTEAFF. CDR3 DNA sequence: TGTGCCACCAGCATCCGAACCGGAGGCACTGAAGCTTTCTTT.

The V gene is TRBV7-3, the J gene TRBJ2-1; D could derive from TRBD1 or TRBD2 (5 bases each). Germline V gives CDR1 SGHTA, CDR2 FQGTGA. This CDR3 is 14 amino acids long. The germline V and J ends were trimmed by 5 bases and 4 bases, with 12 bases remaining between them. As DNA, the CDR3 is TGTGCCAGCAGCCTCCGGGACCAGTACAATGAGCAGTTCTTC. Its translation is CASSLRDQYNEQFF.

This chain connects TRBV18 to TRBJ1-1; D might be TRBD1 (6 bases). Germline lookup yields CDR1 KGHSH and CDR2 LQKENI. CDR3 length: 14 residues. V was cut by 4 bases and J by 1 base, with 10 bases left in between. This CDR3 is CASSQDRPNTEAFF. The CDR3 DNA follows: TGTGCCAGCTCACAAGACAGGCCGAACACTGAAGCTTTCTTT.

The chain carries TRBV5-5 and TRBJ1-1; maybe TRBD1 (5 bases). The germline V gene has CDR1 SGHKS and CDR2 YYEKEE (reference sequence). The CDR3 has 14 residues. V was pared by 2 bases and J by 2 bases, with 10 bases between. The CDR3 DNA reads TGTGCCAGCAGCTTAAGGGGCCGTAACACTGAAGCTTTCTTT. Amino acids: CASSLRGRNTEAFF.